A selection of T cell receptor beta chains follows, all from one sample in a study of shared clonotypes between healthy human individuals. TCRdb's table, derived via immunoSEQ multiplex PCR, lists solely in-frame clones and lacks some. The sample consists of some 2,500,000 clones, 80% to 95% of them appearing once. The sample consisted of naive CD4+ T cells from PBMCs. All receptors come from a man aged 18 to 30 in good health. Some clones in this sample may be carry-over from other donors' samples. Both conserved end residues are part of each CDR3. D genes are given only for firm matches. Only some rows state a clone size, as once, few, many or a class for expanded clones.

cdr3_nt,cdr3_aa,cdr3_length,j_call,v_call,d_call,clone_size
TGTGCCAGTAGTACCCCGGAGGGCGCAACTAATGAAAAACTGTTTTTT,CASSTPEGATNEKLFF,16,TRBJ1-4,TRBV19,NA,NA
TGTGCCATCAGTGATCCAAGATTAGGACGCCGTGATACGCAGTATTTT,CAISDPRLGRRDTQYF,16,TRBJ2-3,TRBV10-3,NA,NA
TGTGCCAGCAGCTTCCGAGGGCCCCAAGAGACCCAGTACTTC,CASSFRGPQETQYF,14,TRBJ2-5,TRBV7-6,NA,NA
TGTGCCAGCAGTCATGGGGGGGAAGGGGCCAACGTCCTGACTTTC,CASSHGGEGANVLTF,15,TRBJ2-6,TRBV6-5,TRBD2,NA
TGTGCCAGCAGCTTGGGGGGACTAGCGGCCACCTACAATGAGCAGTTCTTC,CASSLGGLAATYNEQFF,17,TRBJ2-1,TRBV5-4,TRBD2,NA
TGCGCCAGCAGCTTGGATACAGGGGGCAATCAGCCCCAGCATTTT,CASSLDTGGNQPQHF,15,TRBJ1-5,TRBV5-1,TRBD1,once
TGTGCCAGCCTTAACACCGGGGAGCTGTTTTTT,CASLNTGELFF,11,TRBJ2-2,TRBV2,NA,NA
TGTGCCTGGAAAGAAGTAAGCGGGAGGGAGCTAGATACGCAGTATTTT,CAWKEVSGRELDTQYF,16,TRBJ2-3,TRBV30,TRBD2,NA
TGTGCCAGCAGCCCCATGCCGGGAACTGAAGCTTTCTTT,CASSPMPGTEAFF,13,TRBJ1-1,TRBV7-9,NA,NA
TGCGCCAGCAGCCCTAACACGGGACAGACCAATGAGCAGTTCTTC,CASSPNTGQTNEQFF,15,TRBJ2-1,TRBV5-1,TRBD1,NA
TGTGCCAGCCTTATTCCCTACAATGAGCAGTTCTTC,CASLIPYNEQFF,12,TRBJ2-1,TRBV6-1,NA,NA
TGTGCCAGCAGCGGAGGACAGCCGGGATCCTACGAGCAGTACTTC,CASSGGQPGSYEQYF,15,TRBJ2-7,TRBV9,NA,NA
TGTGCCAGCAGTGAACAGCTAGCGGGAGGCCCGGCGCGGAATGAGCAGTTCTTC,CASSEQLAGGPARNEQFF,18,TRBJ2-1,TRBV2,TRBD2,NA
TGTGCCAGCAGTTACGGTGAGAGCTCCTACAATGAGCAGTTCTTC,CASSYGESSYNEQFF,15,TRBJ2-1,TRBV6-6,NA,NA
TGTGCCAGCACGCGGAGCTATGAGCAGTTCTTC,CASTRSYEQFF,11,TRBJ2-1,TRBV6-1,NA,NA
TGTGCCAGCAGCTTAAGACCAGGACAGGGGGAAGCTTTCTTT,CASSLRPGQGEAFF,14,TRBJ1-1,TRBV7-9,TRBD1,NA
TGCGCCAGCAGCCAAGAACCCCTAGGCAATCAGCCCCAGCATTTT,CASSQEPLGNQPQHF,15,TRBJ1-5,TRBV4-3,NA,NA
TGCAGCGTGTCAAGGGACATGAACACTGAAGCTTTCTTT,CSVSRDMNTEAFF,13,TRBJ1-1,TRBV29-1,NA,NA
TGTGCCAGCAGCTGGGGACAGGCCCCTAGCACAGATACGCAGTATTTT,CASSWGQAPSTDTQYF,16,TRBJ2-3,TRBV5-4,TRBD1,NA
TGTGCCAGCAGCCCAAACAGGGGGCGCGGCTATGGCTACACCTTC,CASSPNRGRGYGYTF,15,TRBJ1-2,TRBV7-8,TRBD1,NA
TGTGCCAGCAGCCGGCAAGAGACCCAGTACTTC,CASSRQETQYF,11,TRBJ2-5,TRBV7-2,NA,NA
TGCGCCAGCAGCTTCGGAGCGGTGGGATACAATGAGCAGTTCTTC,CASSFGAVGYNEQFF,15,TRBJ2-1,TRBV5-1,NA,NA
TGTGCCAGCAGCTTAGGGACTGGAAACACCATATATTTT,CASSLGTGNTIYF,13,TRBJ1-3,TRBV7-3,NA,few
TGCGCCAGCAGTCCCGAGGGTCTAGCGGAGACCTACGAGCAGTACTTC,CASSPEGLAETYEQYF,16,TRBJ2-7,TRBV10-1,TRBD2,once
TGTGCCAGCAGGGGGGCGCTTGCCAAAAACATTCAGTACTTC,CASRGALAKNIQYF,14,TRBJ2-4,TRBV6-1,NA,once
TGTGCCAGCAGCCTCCAGGCTCAGGATTACTACGAGCAGTACTTC,CASSLQAQDYYEQYF,15,TRBJ2-7,TRBV7-2,NA,NA
TGCGCCAGCGGACCTAGCGCGGGCCCCAGGAATGAGCAGTTCTTC,CASGPSAGPRNEQFF,15,TRBJ2-1,TRBV5-1,NA,NA
TGTGCCAGCAGCTTAATTCACGCAGGGGGCGCGAAGGCCACTGAAGCTTTCTTT,CASSLIHAGGAKATEAFF,18,TRBJ1-1,TRBV7-3,TRBD1,NA
TGTGCCAGCTCTACGCCCCTAAGACAGGGAAGGAGGGCCTACGAGCAGTACTTC,CASSTPLRQGRRAYEQYF,18,TRBJ2-7,TRBV27,NA,NA
TGCGCCAGCAGCTTGGAAGAACTCCTTTACAAGCAGTACTTC,CASSLEELLYKQYF,14,TRBJ2-7,TRBV5-1,NA,NA
TGTGCCAGTAGTACAACAGAGGCCGGTGAGCAGTTCTTC,CASSTTEAGEQFF,13,TRBJ2-1,TRBV19,NA,NA
TGCAGTGAACAAGTAGATGGGAGCTATGGCTACACCTTC,CSEQVDGSYGYTF,13,TRBJ1-2,TRBV29-1,NA,once
TGTGCCAGCAGCTTAGGAGGAGGGCCAGATACGCAGTATTTT,CASSLGGGPDTQYF,14,TRBJ2-3,TRBV11-2,NA,NA
TGTGCCAGCAGCTCAGACAGGGTTAGTGGGCCCCAGCATTTT,CASSSDRVSGPQHF,14,TRBJ1-5,TRBV7-2,TRBD1,NA
TGTGCCAGCAGCAATGGGACTCCCAAGTCTGGGGCCAACGTCCTGACTTTC,CASSNGTPKSGANVLTF,17,TRBJ2-6,TRBV21-1,NA,NA
TGTGCCACACAAAACGTGGGGCCCTACGAGCAGTACTTC,CATQNVGPYEQYF,13,TRBJ2-7,TRBV28,NA,NA
TGCGCCAGCAGCTCAGACACGAACACCGGGGAGCTGTTTTTT,CASSSDTNTGELFF,14,TRBJ2-2,TRBV5-1,NA,NA
TGCGCCAGCAGGTCTTTGTTTGCGGGAGGATCCTACGAGCAGTACTTC,CASRSLFAGGSYEQYF,16,TRBJ2-7,TRBV5-1,TRBD2,NA
TGTGCCAGCAGCCAAACGGGACTAGCGGGAGGAAGCTCCTACAATGAGCAGTTCTTC,CASSQTGLAGGSSYNEQFF,19,TRBJ2-1,TRBV4-2,TRBD2,NA
TGTGCCTGGAGTCAGACAGACGCTGGAAACACCATATATTTT,CAWSQTDAGNTIYF,14,TRBJ1-3,TRBV30,NA,once
TGTGCCAGCAGCGTAGAACCCCAACAGACCGGGGAGCTGTTTTTT,CASSVEPQQTGELFF,15,TRBJ2-2,TRBV9,NA,NA
TGTGCCAGCAGGGTGGGGACTCAGAACACCGGGGAGCTGTTTTTT,CASRVGTQNTGELFF,15,TRBJ2-2,TRBV9,NA,NA
TGTGCCAGCACCTCTTCGGGGGCGGGTTCACCCCTCCACTTT,CASTSSGAGSPLHF,14,TRBJ1-6,TRBV11-2,NA,NA
TGTGCCAGCAGCTTTGGGGATACGCAGTATTTT,CASSFGDTQYF,11,TRBJ2-3,TRBV14,NA,once
TGCGCCAGCAGCTTGTCGCGTCTAACCGGGACTAGCTCCACCGGGGAGCTGTTTTTT,CASSLSRLTGTSSTGELFF,19,TRBJ2-2,TRBV5-1,TRBD2,NA
TGTGCCAGCAGTTCCCCTCGGGGAAATAATCAGCCCCAGCATTTT,CASSSPRGNNQPQHF,15,TRBJ1-5,TRBV28,NA,NA
TGTGCCAGCAGTTCTTCCGGGGCCGTACAAGAGACCCAGTACTTC,CASSSSGAVQETQYF,15,TRBJ2-5,TRBV7-3,NA,once
TGCGCCAGCAGCCCCGGACGGGACACCGGGGAGCTGTTTTTT,CASSPGRDTGELFF,14,TRBJ2-2,TRBV5-1,NA,NA
TGCGCCAGCAGCATCTCGACAGGGGACACTGAAGCTTTCTTT,CASSISTGDTEAFF,14,TRBJ1-1,TRBV5-1,TRBD1,few
TGTGCCAGCAGTACCCGGACAGGGGTCTATGGCTACACCTTC,CASSTRTGVYGYTF,14,TRBJ1-2,TRBV27,TRBD1,NA
TGCGCCAGCAGCTTGGTAAGCAGCGTAGGAGATACGCAGTATTTT,CASSLVSSVGDTQYF,15,TRBJ2-3,TRBV5-1,NA,NA
TGCGCCAGCAGCTCCGGCGGGACTAGCGGGAGGGAAGAGACCCAGTACTTC,CASSSGGTSGREETQYF,17,TRBJ2-5,TRBV5-1,TRBD2,NA
TGCGCCAGCAGTGAGGTGCGACGTCAATTATGGACCCAGTACTTC,CASSEVRRQLWTQYF,15,TRBJ2-5,TRBV10-2,NA,NA
TGCGCCAGCAGCTTTGGACTAGCGGGGCCAGTAGGCGAGCAGTACTTC,CASSFGLAGPVGEQYF,16,TRBJ2-7,TRBV5-1,TRBD2,NA
TGTGCCAGCTCACCACCGGGGTGGGCTAGTGGGGAGACCCAGTACTTC,CASSPPGWASGETQYF,16,TRBJ2-5,TRBV18,NA,NA
TGCAGCGTTGAAGGGACTAGCGGGGGTCGAACTAGCACAGATACGCAGTATTTT,CSVEGTSGGRTSTDTQYF,18,TRBJ2-3,TRBV29-1,TRBD2,NA
TGTGCCAGCAGTGCCTCAGGGTATTGGCAGTACTTC,CASSASGYWQYF,12,TRBJ2-7,TRBV2,NA,NA
TGTGCCTGGAGTCCCGACCGACAGGGGCGAGCTTTCTTT,CAWSPDRQGRAFF,13,TRBJ1-1,TRBV30,TRBD1,NA
TGTGCCAGCTCACCGCGATCCCAAGAGACCCAGTACTTC,CASSPRSQETQYF,13,TRBJ2-5,TRBV18,NA,NA
TGTGCCAGCAGTTACTCGGGTTCTGTTTACAATGAGCAGTTCTTC,CASSYSGSVYNEQFF,15,TRBJ2-1,TRBV6-6,NA,NA